This T cell receptor beta chain comes out of a study of T cells after yellow fever vaccination. For this clonotype: The antigen is unknown.

Study-wide findings and caveats: High-abundance clonotypes from the bulk population could contaminate FACS-sorted repertoires.

TCRdb processed the 5' RACE reads anew with MiXCR; each CDR3 protein has one entry. The table lists almost 600,000 distinct CDR3 sequences, roughly 13% of them singletons. V gave up 6 bases and J gave up 8 bases, with 15 bases separating them. This CDR3 comprises 13 residues. This chain uses TRBV12-3 or TRBV12-4 with TRBJ2-3; D is uncertain. The clonotype originates from a man aged 25 to 40 who received the YFV17D yellow fever vaccine. Sequencing used PBMCs, obtained on the day of the yellow fever booster vaccination. The CDR3 reads CASSKDPSGTQYF. CDR3 DNA sequence: TGTGCCAGCAGCAAGGACCCTAGTGGTACGCAGTATTTT.